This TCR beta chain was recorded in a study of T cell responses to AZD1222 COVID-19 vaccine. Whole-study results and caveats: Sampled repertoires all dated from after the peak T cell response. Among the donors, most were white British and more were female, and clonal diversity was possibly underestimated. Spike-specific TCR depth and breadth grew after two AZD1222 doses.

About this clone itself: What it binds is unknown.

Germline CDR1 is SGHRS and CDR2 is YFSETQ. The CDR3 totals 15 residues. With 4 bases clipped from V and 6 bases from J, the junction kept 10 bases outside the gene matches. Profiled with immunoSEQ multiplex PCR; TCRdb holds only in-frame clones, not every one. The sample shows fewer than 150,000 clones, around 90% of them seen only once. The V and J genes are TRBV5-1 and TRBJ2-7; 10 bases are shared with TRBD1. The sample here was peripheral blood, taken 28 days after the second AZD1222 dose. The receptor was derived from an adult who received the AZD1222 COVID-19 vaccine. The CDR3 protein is CASSLGQGTFSEQYF. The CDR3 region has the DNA TGCGCCAGCAGCCTGGGACAGGGGACGTTCTCCGAGCAGTACTTC.